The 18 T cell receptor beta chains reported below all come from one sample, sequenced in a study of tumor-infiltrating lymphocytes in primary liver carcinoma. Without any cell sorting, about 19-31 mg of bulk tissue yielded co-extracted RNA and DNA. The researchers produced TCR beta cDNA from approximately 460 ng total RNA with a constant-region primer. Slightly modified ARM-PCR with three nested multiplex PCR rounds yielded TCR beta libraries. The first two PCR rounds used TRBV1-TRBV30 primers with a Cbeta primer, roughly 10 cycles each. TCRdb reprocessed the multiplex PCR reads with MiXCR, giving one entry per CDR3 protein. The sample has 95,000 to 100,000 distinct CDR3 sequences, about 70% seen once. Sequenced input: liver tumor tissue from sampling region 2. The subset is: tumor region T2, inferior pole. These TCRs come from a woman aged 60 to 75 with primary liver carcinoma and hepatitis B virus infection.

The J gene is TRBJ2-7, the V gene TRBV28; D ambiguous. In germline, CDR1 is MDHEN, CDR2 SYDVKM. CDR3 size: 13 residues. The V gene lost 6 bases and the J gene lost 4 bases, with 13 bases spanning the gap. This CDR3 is CASSSSLSYEQYF. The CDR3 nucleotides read TGTGCCAGCAGCTCTTCCCTCTCATACGAGCAGTACTTC.

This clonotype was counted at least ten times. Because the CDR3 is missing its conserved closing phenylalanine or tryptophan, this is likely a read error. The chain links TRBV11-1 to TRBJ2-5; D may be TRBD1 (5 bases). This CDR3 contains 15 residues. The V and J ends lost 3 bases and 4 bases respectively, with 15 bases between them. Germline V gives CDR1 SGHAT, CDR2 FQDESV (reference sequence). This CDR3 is CASSLGVQVRETQYL. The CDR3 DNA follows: TGTGCCAGCAGCTTGGGTGTACAGGTTAGAGAGACCCAGTACCTC.

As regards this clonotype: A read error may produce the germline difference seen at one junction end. CDR3 residues: CTSNLGLVGPDTQYF. The CDR3 DNA is TGTACCAGCAACCTTGGACTAGTGGGCCCAGATACGCAGTATTTT. The genes are TRBV11-2 and TRBJ2-3, with 7 bases lining up with TRBD2. The CDR3 has 15 residues. CDR1 is SGHAT, CDR2 FQNNGV, per germline. The complete variable domain, with remaining parts taken from reference TRBV11-2 and TRBJ2-3, reads EAGVAQSPRYKIIEKRQSVAFWCNPISGHATLYWYQQILGQGPKLLIQFQNNGVVDDSQLPKDRFSAERLKGVDSTLKIQPAKLEDSAVYLCTSNLGLVGPDTQYFGPGTRLTVL.

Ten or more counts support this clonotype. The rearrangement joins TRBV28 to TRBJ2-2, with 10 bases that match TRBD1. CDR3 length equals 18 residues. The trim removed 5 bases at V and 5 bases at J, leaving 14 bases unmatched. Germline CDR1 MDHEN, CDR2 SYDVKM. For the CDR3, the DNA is TGTGCCAGCAGTCCCGTGGCCCGGGACAGGGGCGGGACCGGGGAGCTGTTTTTT. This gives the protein CASSPVARDRGGTGELFF.

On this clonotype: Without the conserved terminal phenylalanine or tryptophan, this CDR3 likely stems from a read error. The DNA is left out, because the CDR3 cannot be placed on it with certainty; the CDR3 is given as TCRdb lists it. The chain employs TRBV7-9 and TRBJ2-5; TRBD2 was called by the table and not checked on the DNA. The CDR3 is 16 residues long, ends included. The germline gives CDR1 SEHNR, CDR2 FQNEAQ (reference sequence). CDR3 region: CASSPRTSGSQETLYL.

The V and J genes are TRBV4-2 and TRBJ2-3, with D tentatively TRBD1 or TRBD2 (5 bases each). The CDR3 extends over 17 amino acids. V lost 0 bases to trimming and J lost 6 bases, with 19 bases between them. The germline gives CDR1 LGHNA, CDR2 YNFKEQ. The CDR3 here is CASSQDGAPERADTQYF. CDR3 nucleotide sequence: TGTGCCAGCAGCCAAGACGGGGCCCCGGAGAGGGCGGATACGCAGTATTTT.

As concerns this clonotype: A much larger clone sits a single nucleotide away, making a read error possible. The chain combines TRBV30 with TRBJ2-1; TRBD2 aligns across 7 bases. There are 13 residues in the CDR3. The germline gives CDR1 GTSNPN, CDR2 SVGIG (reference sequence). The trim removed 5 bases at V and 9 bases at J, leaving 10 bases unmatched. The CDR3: CAWAPGGRGEQFF. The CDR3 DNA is TGTGCCTGGGCTCCCGGGGGGAGGGGTGAGCAGTTCTTC.

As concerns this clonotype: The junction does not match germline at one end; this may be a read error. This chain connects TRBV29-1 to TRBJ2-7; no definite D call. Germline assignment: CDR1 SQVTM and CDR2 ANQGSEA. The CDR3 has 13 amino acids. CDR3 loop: CSATTEYSYEQYF. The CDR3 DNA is TGCAGCGCCACCACAGAGTACTCCTATGAGCAGTACTTC.

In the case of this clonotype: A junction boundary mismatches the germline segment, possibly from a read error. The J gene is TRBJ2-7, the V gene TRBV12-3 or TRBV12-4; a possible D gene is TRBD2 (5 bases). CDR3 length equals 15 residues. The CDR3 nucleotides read TGTGCCAGCAGTTTAGGGCAGGAGGATTTATACGAACAGTACTTC. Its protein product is CASSLGQEDLYEQYF.

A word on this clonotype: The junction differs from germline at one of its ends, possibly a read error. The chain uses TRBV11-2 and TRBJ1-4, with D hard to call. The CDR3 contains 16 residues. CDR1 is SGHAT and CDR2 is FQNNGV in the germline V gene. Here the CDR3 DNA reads TGTGCCAGCAGCTTAGACCTCCTTTCCTCTGGAGAAAAATTGTTATTT. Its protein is CASSLDLLSSGEKLLF.

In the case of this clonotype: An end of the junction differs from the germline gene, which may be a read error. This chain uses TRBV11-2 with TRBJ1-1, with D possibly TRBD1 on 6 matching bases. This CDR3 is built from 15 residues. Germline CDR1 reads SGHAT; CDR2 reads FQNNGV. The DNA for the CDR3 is TGTTCCAGCAGTCGCCCTGCCGGGGGGCGGACTGAGGCTTTCTTT. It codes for CSSSRPAGGRTEAFF.

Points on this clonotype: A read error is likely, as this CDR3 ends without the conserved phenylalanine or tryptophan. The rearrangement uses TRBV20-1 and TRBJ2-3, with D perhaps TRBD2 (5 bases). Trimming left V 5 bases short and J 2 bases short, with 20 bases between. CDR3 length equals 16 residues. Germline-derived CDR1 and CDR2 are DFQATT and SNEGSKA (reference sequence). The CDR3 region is CSALPTSSSYTDTQYL. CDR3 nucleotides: TGCAGTGCTCTACCGACTTCTAGCAGCTACACAGATACGCAGTATTTG.

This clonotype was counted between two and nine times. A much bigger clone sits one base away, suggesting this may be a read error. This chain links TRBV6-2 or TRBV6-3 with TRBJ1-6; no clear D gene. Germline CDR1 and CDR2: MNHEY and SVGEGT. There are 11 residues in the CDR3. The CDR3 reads CASRDNLPLHF. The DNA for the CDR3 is TGTGCCAGCAGGGATAATTTACCCCTCCACTTT.

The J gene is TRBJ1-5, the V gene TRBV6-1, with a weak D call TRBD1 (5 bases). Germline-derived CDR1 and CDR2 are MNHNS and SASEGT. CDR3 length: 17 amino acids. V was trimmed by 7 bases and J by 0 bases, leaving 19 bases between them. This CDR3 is CASTGLRGKLSNQPQHF. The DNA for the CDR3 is TGTGCCAGCACTGGTCTTAGGGGAAAGCTTAGCAATCAGCCCCAGCATTTT.

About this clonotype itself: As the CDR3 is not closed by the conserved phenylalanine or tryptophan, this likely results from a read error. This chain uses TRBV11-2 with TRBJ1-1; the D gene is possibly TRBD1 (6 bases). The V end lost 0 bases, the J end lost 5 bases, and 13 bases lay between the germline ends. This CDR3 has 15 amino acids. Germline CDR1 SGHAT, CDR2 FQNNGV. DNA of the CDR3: TGTGCCAGCAGCTTAGATTCGGGGGCAAGAACTGAAGCTTTCTCT. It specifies CASSLDSGARTEAFS.

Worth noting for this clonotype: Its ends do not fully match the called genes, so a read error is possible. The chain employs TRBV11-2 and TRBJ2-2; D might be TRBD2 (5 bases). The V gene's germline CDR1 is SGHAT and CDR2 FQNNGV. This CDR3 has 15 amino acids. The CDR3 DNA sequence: TGTGCCAGCAGCCCTCAGCGAAGACCGACCGGGGAACTGTTTTTT. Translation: CASSPQRRPTGELFF. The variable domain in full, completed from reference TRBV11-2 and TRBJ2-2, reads EAGVAQSPRYKIIEKRQSVAFWCNPISGHATLYWYQQILGQGPKLLIQFQNNGVVDDSQLPKDRFSAERLKGVDSTLKIQPAKLEDSAVYLCASSPQRRPTGELFFGEGSRLTVL.

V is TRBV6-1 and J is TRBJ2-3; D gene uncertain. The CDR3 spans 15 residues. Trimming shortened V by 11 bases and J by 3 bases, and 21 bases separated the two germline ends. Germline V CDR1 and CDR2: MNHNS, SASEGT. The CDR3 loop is CAGCYSFARTDTQYF. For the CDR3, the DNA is TGTGCCGGCTGTTACTCGTTCGCTCGAACAGATACGCAGTATTTT.

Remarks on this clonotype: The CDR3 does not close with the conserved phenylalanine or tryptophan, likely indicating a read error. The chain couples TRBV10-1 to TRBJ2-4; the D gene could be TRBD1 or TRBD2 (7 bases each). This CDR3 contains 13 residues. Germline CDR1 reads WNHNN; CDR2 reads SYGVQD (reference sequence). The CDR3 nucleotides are TGCACCAGCAGTGAGTCGGGGGGACAGATACAGTACCTC. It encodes CTSSESGGQIQYL.